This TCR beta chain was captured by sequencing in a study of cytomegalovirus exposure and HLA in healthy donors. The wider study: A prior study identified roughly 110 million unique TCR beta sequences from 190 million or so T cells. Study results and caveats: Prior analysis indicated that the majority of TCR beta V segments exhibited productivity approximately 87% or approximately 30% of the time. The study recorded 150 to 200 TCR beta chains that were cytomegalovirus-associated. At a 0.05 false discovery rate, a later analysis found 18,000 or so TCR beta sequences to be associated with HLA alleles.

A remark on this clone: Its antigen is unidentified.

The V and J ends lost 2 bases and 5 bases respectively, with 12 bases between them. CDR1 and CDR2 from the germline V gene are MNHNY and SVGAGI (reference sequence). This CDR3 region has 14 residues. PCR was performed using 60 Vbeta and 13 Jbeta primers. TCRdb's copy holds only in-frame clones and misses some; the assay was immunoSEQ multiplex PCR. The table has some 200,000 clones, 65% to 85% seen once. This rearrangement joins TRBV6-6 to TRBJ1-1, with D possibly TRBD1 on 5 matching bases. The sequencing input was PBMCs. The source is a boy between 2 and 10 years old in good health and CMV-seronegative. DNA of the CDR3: TGTGCCAGCAGTTACGACCGGGAGGGGACTGAAGCTTTCTTT. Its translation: CASSYDREGTEAFF.